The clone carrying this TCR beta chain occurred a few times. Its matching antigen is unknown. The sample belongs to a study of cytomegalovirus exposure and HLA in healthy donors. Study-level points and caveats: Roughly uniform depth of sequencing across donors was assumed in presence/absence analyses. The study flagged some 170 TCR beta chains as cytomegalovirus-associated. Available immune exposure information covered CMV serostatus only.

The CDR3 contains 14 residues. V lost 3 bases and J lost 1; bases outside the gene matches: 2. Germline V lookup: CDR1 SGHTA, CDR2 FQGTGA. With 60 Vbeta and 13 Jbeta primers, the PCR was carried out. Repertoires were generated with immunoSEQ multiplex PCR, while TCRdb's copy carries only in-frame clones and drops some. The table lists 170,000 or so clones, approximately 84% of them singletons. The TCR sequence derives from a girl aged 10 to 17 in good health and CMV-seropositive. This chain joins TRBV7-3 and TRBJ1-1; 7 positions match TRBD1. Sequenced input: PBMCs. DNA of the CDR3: TGTGCCAGCAGCTTGGGACAGCCGAACACTGAAGCTTTCTTT. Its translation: CASSLGQPNTEAFF.